The 27 T cell receptor beta chains given below trace back to one sample, sequenced in a study of blood T cell repertoires in COVID-19. Method: immunoSEQ multiplex PCR; TCRdb's copy keeps in-frame clones and lacks some. The profile covers 310,000 or so clones, with 80% to 90% appearing a single time and under 6.5% taken by the ten largest. Specimen: peripheral blood. The receptors were sampled from a man between 18 and 29 years old who had recovered from COVID-19.

Comment on this clone: Relative to the germline gene, one junction end is altered; a read error may explain this. The V gene is TRBV27, the J gene TRBJ2-7, with a tentative D call TRBD1 (6 bases). The germline V gene encodes CDR1 MNHEY and CDR2 SMNVEV (reference sequence). The CDR3 covers 11 residues. CDR3 region: CASSRSGALSF. For the CDR3, the DNA is TGTGCCAGCAGTCGCTCAGGGGCCCTAAGCTTC.

J is TRBJ2-7 and V is TRBV5-1; D perhaps matches TRBD1 (6 bases). Germline loops: CDR1 SGHRS, CDR2 YFSETQ. The germline V and J ends were trimmed by 8 bases and 2 bases, with 11 bases remaining between them. This CDR3 contains 12 residues. The CDR3 is CASQEGAYEQYF. The DNA of the CDR3 is TGCGCCAGTCAAGAGGGGGCCTACGAGCAGTACTTC. The whole variable domain, remainder taken from reference TRBV5-1 and TRBJ2-7, is KAGVTQTPRYLIKTRGQQVTLSCSPISGHRSVSWYQQTPGQGLQFLFEYFSETQRNKGNFPGRFSGRQFSNSRSEMNVSTLELGDSALYLCASQEGAYEQYFGPGTRLTVT.

The genes are TRBV30 and TRBJ1-2; 8 bases map to TRBD1. The germline CDR1 and CDR2 sequences are GTSNPN and SVGIG (reference sequence). The length of the CDR3 is 13 residues. The V and J ends lost 1 base and 8 bases, in that order; junction bases with no gene match: 6. CDR3 DNA sequence: TGTGCCTGGAGTGGCGGGACAGGCCGAGGCTACACCTTC. Translated, it gives CAWSGGTGRGYTF.

The rearrangement joins TRBV6-5 to TRBJ1-2, with D possibly matching TRBD1 (5 bases). Deletions cut 6 bases from V and 1 base from J, with 15 bases between. This CDR3 contains 15 residues. Looked up from germline, CDR1 is MNHEY and CDR2 is SVGAGI. In DNA, the CDR3 is TGTGCCAGCAGATTAAGGGGCTTTGGTAACTATGGCTACACCTTC. Its protein is CASRLRGFGNYGYTF.

The chain is built from TRBV19 and TRBJ2-2; a weak D match, TRBD1 (5 bases). V was pared by 7 bases and J by 2 bases, with 17 bases between. This CDR3 is 16 amino acids long. CDR1 and CDR2 (germline): LNHDA, SQIVND (reference sequence). The CDR3, as DNA: TGTGCCAGTACCCCTAGGGGAAGGGGAAACACCGGGGAGCTGTTTTTT. This sequence encodes CASTPRGRGNTGELFF.

The sample holds a few counts of this clone. CDR3 DNA: TGTGCCAGCAGTCAGCGGGTTCGGGGAAGCACTGAAGCTTTCTTT. Translation gives CASSQRVRGSTEAFF. The chain combines TRBV14 with TRBJ1-1; D uncertain. The CDR3 runs to 15 residues. V lost 6 bases and J lost 4, with 18 bases in between. The germline V gene encodes CDR1 SGHDN and CDR2 FVKESK.

The rearrangement uses TRBV12-5 and TRBJ1-5; D uncertain. The V gene's germline CDR1 is LGHNT and CDR2 FRNRAP. V lost 5 bases to trimming and J lost 0 bases, with 14 bases between them. CDR3 length: 16 amino acids. CDR3: CASGTRGYYSNQPQHF. CDR3 sequence (DNA): TGTGCTAGTGGTACTCGGGGATATTATAGCAATCAGCCCCAGCATTTT.

The chain combines TRBV7-9 with TRBJ1-5, with a tentative D call TRBD1 (6 bases). CDR3 length: 13 residues. V was cut by 1 base and J by 9 bases, with 10 bases left in between. Germline CDR1 SEHNR, CDR2 FQNEAQ (reference sequence). The CDR3 DNA reads TGTGCCAGCAGCTTAGGAGAAGGGGGGCCCCAGCATTTT. Its translation: CASSLGEGGPQHF.

The genes are TRBV19 and TRBJ2-1; 7 positions match TRBD2. The CDR3 covers 15 residues. Germline V CDR1 and CDR2: LNHDA, SQIVND (reference sequence). After removal of 6 bases from V and 3 bases from J, the junction contained 8 bases not matched to a gene. Here the CDR3 reads CASSPAGAFYNEQFF. CDR3 DNA sequence: TGTGCCAGTAGCCCGGCGGGAGCGTTCTACAATGAGCAGTTCTTC.

Here the CDR3 DNA reads TGTGCCAGCAGTTTAACGGGGACCTACGAGCAGTACTTC. Encoded protein: CASSLTGTYEQYF. This chain joins TRBV27 and TRBJ2-7; D possibly corresponds to TRBD2 (5 bases). Germline values: CDR1 MNHEY, CDR2 SMNVEV (reference sequence). Trimming removed 2 bases from V and 2 bases from J, with 7 bases in between. CDR3 length: 13 amino acids.

This chain uses TRBV18 with TRBJ1-2, with D tentatively TRBD1 (6 bases). V lost 1 base and J lost 2, with 11 bases in between. The CDR3 has 15 amino acids. Germline assignment: CDR1 KGHSH and CDR2 LQKENI. The CDR3 protein is CASSPQQGQNYGYTF. CDR3 in DNA: TGTGCCAGCTCACCACAACAGGGTCAAAACTATGGCTACACCTTC.

The rearrangement joins TRBV24-1 to TRBJ2-1, with 10 bases that match TRBD1. J gave up 8 bases and V 4 bases, and 7 bases lay outside the gene matches. Germline CDR1 is KGHDR and CDR2 is SFDVKD. CDR3 length: 15 residues. CDR3 DNA sequence: TGTGCCACCAGTGACCCCGGGACAGGGGTCCATGAGCAGTTCTTC. Translated: CATSDPGTGVHEQFF.

This chain uses TRBV19 with TRBJ1-2, with 9 nucleotides matching TRBD1. Germline V gives CDR1 LNHDA, CDR2 SQIVND (reference sequence). The CDR3 loop spans 14 amino acids. After removal of 5 bases from V and 7 bases from J, the junction contained 8 bases not matched to a gene. The CDR3 DNA is TGTGCCAGTAGTGATCCGGGACAGGGCTTTGGCTACACCTTC. Translation: CASSDPGQGFGYTF.

V is TRBV7-2 and J is TRBJ2-1; a possible D gene is TRBD2 (5 bases). CDR1 is SGHTA and CDR2 is FQGNSA in the germline V gene. The CDR3 loop spans 13 amino acids. V gave up 6 bases and J gave up 6 bases, with 12 bases separating them. CDR3 DNA: TGTGCCAGCAGGTGGCGGGCAGCCAATGAGCAGTTCTTC. Its protein is CASRWRAANEQFF.

This clone was observed a handful of times. The CDR3 coding sequence is TGCGCCAGCAGCCCCGGGACAGGGAGTTGGAATCAGCCCCAGCATTTT. Translating gives CASSPGTGSWNQPQHF. The rearrangement joins TRBV5-1 to TRBJ1-5; 9 bases are a match to TRBD1. This CDR3 has 16 amino acids. The V and J ends lost 4 bases and 4 bases, in that order; junction bases with no gene match: 9. Germline values: CDR1 SGHRS, CDR2 YFSETQ.

The chain is built from TRBV7-6 and TRBJ2-3; 13 positions agree with TRBD2. The length of the CDR3 is 19 residues. The germline gives CDR1 SGHVS, CDR2 FNYEAQ. Trimming at V came to 0 bases and at J to 0 bases, leaving 6 bases not matched to a gene. For the CDR3, the DNA is TGTGCCAGCAGCTTAGCGGGACTAGCGGGGCCCTCTAGCACAGATACGCAGTATTTT. Protein: CASSLAGLAGPSSTDTQYF.

The chain carries TRBV27 and TRBJ2-1; 14 bases match TRBD2. The junction had 3 bases not matched to a gene; V was cut back by 4 bases and J by 4 bases. Germline CDR1 MNHEY, CDR2 SMNVEV (reference sequence). The CDR3 contains 16 residues. The DNA for the CDR3 is TGTGCCAGCAGTTCCGGGACTAGCGGGGGTTACAATGAGCAGTTCTTC. Protein: CASSSGTSGGYNEQFF.

This chain links TRBV4-1 with TRBJ1-1; TRBD1 aligns across 11 bases. Germline CDR1 and CDR2: MGHRA and YSYEKL. The CDR3 length is 14 residues. V dropped 4 bases and J dropped 3; count of bases not matched to a gene: 1. CDR3 loop: CASSLGQGDTEAFF. CDR3 sequence (DNA): TGCGCCAGCAGCCTGGGACAGGGGGACACTGAAGCTTTCTTT.

This clone was recorded only once. The chain links TRBV27 to TRBJ2-7; possible D gene TRBD2, 5 bases. V was trimmed by 0 bases and J by 5 bases, leaving 32 bases between them. The CDR3 extends over 21 amino acids. The V gene's germline CDR1 is MNHEY and CDR2 SMNVEV (reference sequence). DNA of the CDR3: TGTGCCAGCAGTTTATCCCGCTCCACACCCCGGGCTAGCCCGAACCGGCACGAGCAGTACTTC. Translating it yields CASSLSRSTPRASPNRHEQYF.

This clone was counted only a few times. CDR3 coding DNA: TGTGCCAGCAGCCCCGACAGGGGGCGCGAGCAGTACTTC. Translated: CASSPDRGREQYF. This chain joins TRBV27 and TRBJ2-7; 10 nucleotides agree with TRBD1. V was pared by 6 bases and J by 6 bases, with 5 bases of the junction left unmatched. Germline loops: CDR1 MNHEY, CDR2 SMNVEV (reference sequence). This CDR3 has 13 residues.

This sequence joins TRBV7-9 and TRBJ1-6, with 7 bases matching TRBD1. The CDR3 length is 15 residues. Per germline, CDR1 SEHNR and CDR2 FQNEAQ (reference sequence). Trimming took 3 bases from V and 3 from J; bases not matched to a gene: 2. The CDR3 DNA follows: TGTGCCAGCAGCTTGACAGGGAACTATAATTCACCCCTCCACTTT. The encoded protein is CASSLTGNYNSPLHF. Based on the CDR3 plus reference TRBV7-9 and TRBJ1-6, the full variable domain is DTGVSQNPRHKITKRGQNVTFRCDPISEHNRLYWYRQTLGQGPEFLTYFQNEAQLEKSRLLSDRFSAERPKGSFSTLEIQRTEQGDSAMYLCASSLTGNYNSPLHFGNGTRLTVT.

The V gene is TRBV4-2, the J gene TRBJ1-1, with 7 bases lining up with TRBD1. Looked up from germline, CDR1 is LGHNA and CDR2 is YNFKEQ. Trimming took 0 bases from V and 4 from J; bases not matched to a gene: 5. The CDR3 extends over 15 amino acids. DNA for the CDR3: TGTGCCAGCAGCCAAGATACAGGGGATGGCACTGAAGCTTTCTTT. As protein: CASSQDTGDGTEAFF.

The chain links TRBV12-3 or TRBV12-4 to TRBJ2-7; no firm D call. The CDR3 covers 13 residues. Trimming left V 5 bases short and J 3 bases short, with 11 bases between. This chain's CDR3 is CASSPSLSYEQYF. The CDR3 coding sequence is TGTGCCAGCAGTCCCTCTCTCAGCTACGAGCAGTACTTC.

This chain links TRBV2 with TRBJ1-5; unclear D gene. The germline V gene has CDR1 SNHLY and CDR2 FYNNEI. V was clipped by 4 bases and J by 0 bases, with 10 bases between them. CDR3 length equals 15 residues. The CDR3 DNA is TGTGCCAGCAGTGTTGGAGGGTATAGCAATCAGCCCCAGCATTTT. Residues: CASSVGGYSNQPQHF.

This clone was detected only a few times. This chain uses TRBV13 with TRBJ1-4; unclear D gene. This CDR3 contains 14 residues. Deletions cut 7 bases from V and 4 bases from J, with 13 bases between. CDR1 and CDR2 from the germline V gene are PRHDT and FYEKMQ (reference sequence). The DNA of the CDR3 is TGTGCCAGCACCTCAATGGGCCATAATGAAAAACTGTTTTTT. Translating gives CASTSMGHNEKLFF.

CDR3 region: CASSLDLAREAFF. Here the CDR3 DNA reads TGTGCCAGCAGTTTAGACCTGGCCCGTGAAGCTTTCTTT. The V and J genes are TRBV12-3 or TRBV12-4 and TRBJ1-1; D not certain. The V end was cut by 1 base, the J end by 7 bases, with 10 bases between. The CDR3 is 13 residues long.

The V and J genes are TRBV3-1 (or the pseudogene TRBV3-2) and TRBJ1-2; D is perhaps TRBD1 (6 bases). Germline V gene lookup returns CDR1 LGHDT and CDR2 YNNKEL (reference sequence). Trimming removed 0 bases from V and 8 bases from J, with 10 bases in between. The CDR3 consists of 13 residues. Written as DNA, the CDR3 is TGTGCCAGCAGCCAAGATGCAGGGGTCGGCTACACCTTC. Translated: CASSQDAGVGYTF.